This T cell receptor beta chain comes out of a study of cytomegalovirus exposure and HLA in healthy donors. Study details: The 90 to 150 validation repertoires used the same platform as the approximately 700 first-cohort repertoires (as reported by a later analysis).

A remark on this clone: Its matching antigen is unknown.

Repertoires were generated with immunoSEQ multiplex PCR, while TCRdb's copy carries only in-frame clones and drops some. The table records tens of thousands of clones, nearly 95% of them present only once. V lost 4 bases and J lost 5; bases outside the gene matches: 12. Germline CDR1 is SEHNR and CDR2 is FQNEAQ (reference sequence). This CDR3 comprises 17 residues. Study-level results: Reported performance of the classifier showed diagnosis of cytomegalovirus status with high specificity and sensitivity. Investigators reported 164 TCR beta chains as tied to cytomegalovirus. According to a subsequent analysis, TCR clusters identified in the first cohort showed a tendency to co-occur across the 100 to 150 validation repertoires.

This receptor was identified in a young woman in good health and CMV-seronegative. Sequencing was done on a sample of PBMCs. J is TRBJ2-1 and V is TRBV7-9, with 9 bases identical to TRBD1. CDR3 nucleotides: TGTGCCAGCAGCTCCGACAAGGGACAGGGTTACCACAATGAGCAGTTCTTC. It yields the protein CASSSDKGQGYHNEQFF.